This T cell receptor beta chain was obtained from a study of neurological immune-mediated disorders. General study findings and limits: Private repertoires in all groups were suggested by the finding that expanded clones across subjects shared no CDR3 amino acid sequences.

The CDR3 runs to 14 residues. The germline CDR1 and CDR2 sequences are DFQATT and SNEGSKA (reference sequence). The V end was cut by 5 bases, the J end by 6 bases, with 20 bases between. The cDNA was generated by 5'RACE with 10-nucleotide random UMIs. TCRdb re-derived calls from the 5' RACE reads in MiXCR, one entry per CDR3 protein. Among 46,000 or so distinct CDR3 sequences listed, 10% were seen once. This clonotype showed up many times. The antigen is undetermined. The receptor's source is a woman in her forties with HTLV-1-associated myelopathy (HAM/TSP). Specimen: PBMCs. This chain connects TRBV20-1 to TRBJ2-7, with D perhaps TRBD1 or TRBD2 (5 bases each). CDR3 nucleotide sequence: TGCAGTGCTTCACAGCGTGTGGGACGGTTCGAGCAGTACTTC. It translates to CSASQRVGRFEQYF.